A selection of T cell receptor beta chains follows, all from one sample in a study of PD-L1 blockade in urothelial cancer. TCRdb's copy holds only in-frame clones and misses some; the assay was immunoSEQ multiplex PCR. The profile shows over 100,000 clones, 91% of them singletons. The sample here was PBMCs, taken around atezolizumab (anti-PD-L1) treatment. Receptors were obtained from a man aged 55 to 70 with urothelial cancer. Both conserved end residues are part of each CDR3. The D gene is left open where the match is weak. Not all rows give a size; the values are once, few, many and, for expanded clones, a class.

V gene: TRBV27
clone size: NA
J gene: TRBJ2-7
D gene: NA
CDR3 protein: CASTLVSTYEQYF
CDR3 DNA: TGTGCCAGCACCCTTGTCAGTACCTACGAGCAGTACTTC

V gene: TRBV4-3
clone size: NA
J gene: TRBJ1-6
D gene: NA
CDR3 protein: CASSQESGEGNSPLHF
CDR3 DNA: TGCGCCAGCAGCCAAGAAAGCGGAGAAGGTAATTCACCCCTCCACTTT

V gene: TRBV19
clone size: NA
J gene: TRBJ1-1
D gene: TRBD1
CDR3 protein: CASRGQGTAEAFF
CDR3 DNA: TGTGCCAGTAGGGGACAGGGGACGGCGGAAGCTTTCTTT

V gene: TRBV15
clone size: NA
J gene: TRBJ1-4
D gene: NA
CDR3 protein: CATSPPGELTNEKLFF
CDR3 DNA: TGTGCCACCAGCCCCCCCGGGGAGTTAACTAATGAAAAACTGTTTTTT

V gene: TRBV19
clone size: NA
J gene: TRBJ1-1
D gene: NA
CDR3 protein: CASKPGGRTEAFF
CDR3 DNA: TGTGCCAGTAAGCCGGGGGGACGGACTGAAGCTTTCTTT

V gene: TRBV5-1
clone size: NA
J gene: TRBJ2-7
D gene: NA
CDR3 protein: CASSLDGQPYEQYF
CDR3 DNA: TGCGCCAGCAGCTTGGACGGACAGCCATACGAGCAGTACTTC

V gene: TRBV5-6
clone size: NA
J gene: TRBJ2-5
D gene: TRBD1
CDR3 protein: CASRRDREGRETQYF
CDR3 DNA: TGTGCCAGCAGGAGGGACAGGGAGGGCAGAGAGACCCAGTACTTC

V gene: TRBV5-1
clone size: NA
J gene: TRBJ1-5
D gene: NA
CDR3 protein: CASSQDNRNQPQHF
CDR3 DNA: TGCGCCAGCAGCCAAGATAACAGGAATCAGCCCCAGCATTTT

V gene: TRBV28
clone size: NA
J gene: TRBJ2-1
D gene: TRBD2
CDR3 protein: CASSPGLAGNNEQFF
CDR3 DNA: TGTGCCAGCAGTCCGGGACTAGCGGGGAACAATGAGCAGTTCTTC

V gene: TRBV4-1
clone size: NA
J gene: TRBJ2-5
D gene: TRBD2
CDR3 protein: CASSPWGGVKETQYF
CDR3 DNA: TGCGCCAGCAGCCCTTGGGGAGGGGTAAAGGAGACCCAGTACTTC

V gene: TRBV9
clone size: NA
J gene: TRBJ1-5
D gene: NA
CDR3 protein: CASSVSGNSNQPQHF
CDR3 DNA: TGTGCCAGCAGCGTATCTGGCAATAGCAATCAGCCCCAGCATTTT

V gene: TRBV7-2
clone size: NA
J gene: TRBJ2-1
D gene: NA
CDR3 protein: CASSFISAVNEQFF
CDR3 DNA: TGTGCCAGCAGCTTTATATCAGCGGTCAATGAGCAGTTCTTC

V gene: TRBV7-3
clone size: once
J gene: TRBJ2-1
D gene: TRBD2
CDR3 protein: CASSLGWTSGSNEQFF
CDR3 DNA: TGTGCCAGCAGCTTAGGTTGGACTAGCGGGAGTAATGAGCAGTTCTTC

V gene: TRBV10-3
clone size: NA
J gene: TRBJ1-2
D gene: NA
CDR3 protein: CAIQGNGNYGYTF
CDR3 DNA: TGTGCCATTCAGGGAAATGGGAACTATGGCTACACCTTC

V gene: TRBV6-5
clone size: NA
J gene: TRBJ2-1
D gene: NA
CDR3 protein: CASSYSLLVLNNEQFF
CDR3 DNA: TGTGCCAGCAGTTACTCGCTCCTAGTTCTCAACAATGAGCAGTTCTTC

V gene: TRBV9
clone size: NA
J gene: TRBJ2-3
D gene: TRBD2
CDR3 protein: CASSGGGGSTDTQYF
CDR3 DNA: TGTGCCAGCAGCGGCGGGGGGGGGAGCACAGATACGCAGTATTTT

V gene: TRBV6-5
clone size: NA
J gene: TRBJ1-2
D gene: TRBD1
CDR3 protein: CASSYYRDRDGYTF
CDR3 DNA: TGTGCCAGCAGTTATTACCGGGACAGGGATGGCTACACCTTC

V gene: TRBV10-3
clone size: NA
J gene: TRBJ1-2
D gene: NA
CDR3 protein: CAISESERRNYTF
CDR3 DNA: TGTGCCATCAGTGAGTCGGAGAGGAGAAACTACACCTTC

V gene: TRBV4-3
clone size: NA
J gene: TRBJ1-6
D gene: NA
CDR3 protein: CASSQAPQGNSPLHF
CDR3 DNA: TGCGCCAGCAGCCAAGCCCCGCAGGGAAATTCACCCCTCCACTTT

V gene: TRBV5-5
clone size: NA
J gene: TRBJ2-3
D gene: NA
CDR3 protein: CASSQLTGSPEDTQYF
CDR3 DNA: TGTGCCAGCAGCCAATTAACAGGGTCTCCGGAAGATACGCAGTATTTT

V gene: TRBV2
clone size: NA
J gene: TRBJ2-1
D gene: TRBD2
CDR3 protein: CASRGGRRNNEQFF
CDR3 DNA: TGTGCCAGCAGGGGCGGGAGAAGGAACAATGAGCAGTTCTTC

V gene: TRBV6-1
clone size: NA
J gene: TRBJ1-5
D gene: TRBD1
CDR3 protein: CATRQGKNQPQHF
CDR3 DNA: TGTGCCACCCGACAGGGGAAAAATCAGCCCCAGCATTTT

V gene: TRBV4-3
clone size: NA
J gene: TRBJ2-7
D gene: TRBD1
CDR3 protein: CASSQGQGHSYEQYF
CDR3 DNA: TGCGCCAGCAGCCAGGGACAGGGCCACTCCTACGAGCAGTACTTC